The text below deals with one T cell receptor beta chain. Its target is not known. Each CDR3 protein gets one entry after TCRdb re-called the reads with MiXCR. The sample contains about 890,000 distinct CDR3 sequences, around 29% of which appear only once. This specimen comes from a study of T cell repertoires in cytomegalovirus infection. The overall study: Newly reported HLA-C-restricted and thoroughly characterized HLA-B-restricted CMV epitopes were employed.

V was clipped by 3 bases and J by 3 bases; unmatched bases: 4. This CDR3 spans 16 amino acids. CDR1 is SGHVS and CDR2 is FNYEAQ in the germline V gene. The origin of this receptor is a human donor in good health (CMV status not recorded). Some clones in this sample may be carry-over from other donors' samples. The sample in question was cultured CD8+ T cells from PBMCs, obtained from culture after CMV antigen stimulation. The chain employs TRBV7-6 and TRBJ1-3, with 11 bases that match TRBD1. The CDR3 sequence: CASSLPGTGGGNTIYF. The CDR3 coding sequence is TGTGCCAGCAGCTTGCCCGGGACAGGGGGTGGAAACACCATATATTTT.